Listed here are 17 T cell receptor beta chains from one sample, sequenced in a study of T cell responses to AZD1222 COVID-19 vaccine. Here immunoSEQ multiplex PCR was the method, and the copy in TCRdb shows in-frame clones only, minus some. The data show about 120,000 clones, around 89% seen once. The sample was peripheral blood, taken on day 0 of AZD1222 vaccination. The origin of the receptors is an adult in good health.

The rearrangement uses TRBV7-2 and TRBJ2-7; perhaps TRBD2 as D (6 bases). Germline values: CDR1 SGHTA, CDR2 FQGNSA. The length of the CDR3 is 15 residues. Trimming removed 2 bases from V and 4 bases from J, with 15 bases in between. DNA for the CDR3: TGTGCCAGCAGCTTACTCTGGGCCGGGGGTTACGAGCAGTACTTC. This translates into CASSLLWAGGYEQYF.

V usage is TRBV10-3 and J usage is TRBJ1-1; TRBD1 aligns across 10 bases. From germline, CDR1 is ENHRY and CDR2 SYGVKD. This CDR3 is built from 14 residues. Germline trimming cut 10 bases from V and 5 bases from J; bases unmatched to any gene: 10. As DNA, the CDR3 is TGTGCCAGCAGGACAGGGGGGAGGGATACTGAAGCTTTCTTT. Encoded protein: CASRTGGRDTEAFF.

The chain recombines TRBV11-2 with TRBJ2-3; 9 nucleotides align to TRBD2. The germline CDR1 and CDR2 sequences are SGHAT and FQNNGV. CDR3 length equals 17 residues. V was pared by 0 bases and J by 2 bases, with 6 bases of the junction left unmatched. This CDR3 reads CASSLDPLAGPTDTQYF. The CDR3, as DNA: TGTGCCAGCAGCTTAGATCCACTAGCGGGCCCCACAGATACGCAGTATTTT.

The rearrangement uses TRBV28 and TRBJ2-7; D possibly corresponds to TRBD2 (6 bases). Germline CDR1 reads MDHEN; CDR2 reads SYDVKM. Trimming left V 3 bases short and J 4 bases short, with 22 bases between. The CDR3 contains 17 residues. The CDR3 nucleotides are TGTGCCAGCAGTTTTCTTGCCGGGACTCTACGCCTTTACGAGCAGTACTTC. Encoded protein: CASSFLAGTLRLYEQYF. Supplemented by reference TRBV28 and TRBJ2-7, the full variable domain reads DVKVTQSSRYLVKRTGEKVFLECVQDMDHENMFWYRQDPGLGLRLIYFSYDVKMKEKGDIPEGYSVSREKKERFSLILESASTNQTSMYLCASSFLAGTLRLYEQYFGPGTRLTVT.

This clone was seen more than once but under ten times. The V gene is TRBV19, the J gene TRBJ2-3; 7 bases map to TRBD1. Germline V gene lookup returns CDR1 LNHDA and CDR2 SQIVND (reference sequence). The V segment lost 4 bases and the J segment 1 base; nucleotides outside the gene matches: 2. The CDR3 is 14 residues long. CDR3 sequence: CASSRDSRTDTQYF. As DNA, the CDR3 is TGTGCCAGTAGTAGGGACAGCCGCACAGATACGCAGTATTTT.

The rearrangement uses TRBV6-5 and TRBJ2-7, with D possibly being TRBD2 (5 bases). Germline lookup yields CDR1 MNHEY and CDR2 SVGAGI. Trimming cost V 0 bases and J 2 bases, with 14 bases left between them. The CDR3 totals 16 residues. The CDR3 DNA follows: TGTGCCAGCAGTTACTCTAGAGGGCATTCACCCTACGAGCAGTACTTC. Its protein is CASSYSRGHSPYEQYF.

V gene TRBV10-3 combines with J gene TRBJ2-5; 8 bases fit TRBD1. This CDR3 is built from 16 residues. J was trimmed by 0 bases and V by 10 bases; bases with no gene match: 13. Germline loops: CDR1 ENHRY, CDR2 SYGVKD. In DNA form, the CDR3 reads TGTGCCACCGCTACCCCGACAGGGGCTTACCAAGAGACCCAGTACTTC. This sequence encodes CATATPTGAYQETQYF.

The chain links TRBV4-3 to TRBJ2-1, with 7 nucleotides matching TRBD2. The CDR3 totals 16 residues. Germline V gives CDR1 LGHNA, CDR2 YSLEER. The V and J ends lost 0 bases and 7 bases, in that order; junction bases with no gene match: 9. Here the CDR3 reads CASSQDSSGAGNEQFF. Written as DNA, the CDR3 is TGCGCCAGCAGCCAAGATTCCAGCGGGGCTGGGAATGAGCAGTTCTTC.

The chain couples TRBV10-3 to TRBJ2-5; 8 bases line up with TRBD1. The junction had 5 bases not matched to a gene; V was cut back by 0 bases and J by 5 bases. Germline CDR1 and CDR2: ENHRY and SYGVKD. CDR3 length equals 15 residues. The CDR3 sequence: CAISESPGGRETQYF. CDR3 in DNA: TGTGCCATCAGTGAGTCCCCAGGGGGCAGGGAGACCCAGTACTTC.

The J gene is TRBJ2-5, the V gene TRBV12-3 or TRBV12-4, with 7 bases identical to TRBD1. V was clipped by 5 bases and J by 4 bases; unmatched bases: 4. This CDR3 comprises 13 residues. The CDR3 spells CASSLGTAETQYF. The CDR3 DNA reads as TGTGCCAGCAGTCTTGGGACAGCAGAGACCCAGTACTTC.

The CDR3 nucleotides are TGTGCCAGCAGTGTGGGACAGGGAAACACCGGGGAGCTGTTTTTT. It is translated as CASSVGQGNTGELFF. The rearrangement joins TRBV2 to TRBJ2-2; 9 positions agree with TRBD1. J was trimmed by 2 bases and V by 4 bases; bases with no gene match: 2. There are 15 residues in the CDR3. Germline-derived CDR1 and CDR2 are SNHLY and FYNNEI.

This rearrangement joins TRBV7-2 to TRBJ2-4; unclear D gene. The CDR3 runs 13 residues. Germline V gene sequence: CDR1 SGHTA, CDR2 FQGNSA. Trimming removed 1 base from V and 11 bases from J, with 12 bases in between. CDR3 DNA sequence: TGTGCCAGCAGCTTAGAGCTCAAGGTTGTTCAGTACTTC. Amino acids: CASSLELKVVQYF.

This sequence joins TRBV4-3 and TRBJ1-2; D remains ambiguous. V dropped 5 bases and J dropped 5 bases, with 18 bases sitting between them. CDR3 length: 15 residues. The germline gives CDR1 LGHNA, CDR2 YSLEER. CDR3 protein: CASSTQDGDRYGYTF. As DNA, the CDR3 is TGCGCCAGCAGCACACAAGATGGGGATCGTTATGGCTACACCTTC.

CDR3 protein: CASSLSSGAGGRVEQFF. For the CDR3, the DNA is TGTGCCAGCAGTCTCTCCAGTGGGGCGGGAGGACGAGTTGAGCAGTTCTTC. The rearrangement links TRBV28 to TRBJ2-1; 8 bases agree with TRBD2. CDR1 and CDR2 (germline): MDHEN, SYDVKM. V trimming: 5 bases; J trimming: 9 bases; junction bases outside the gene matches: 18. The CDR3 is 17 amino acids.

V gene TRBV19 combines with J gene TRBJ1-4; maybe TRBD1 (6 bases). Germline CDR1 LNHDA, CDR2 SQIVND (reference sequence). V was trimmed by 7 bases and J by 8 bases, leaving 17 bases between them. CDR3 size: 14 residues. Here the CDR3 reads CASIPRRGREKLFF. DNA for the CDR3: TGTGCCAGTATCCCGCGCAGGGGTAGAGAAAAACTGTTTTTT.

The rearrangement uses TRBV18 and TRBJ2-3; 10 bases line up with TRBD2. The CDR3 is 16 residues long. J gave up 2 bases and V 3 bases, and 5 bases lay outside the gene matches. Germline V CDR1 and CDR2: KGHSH, LQKENI. In nucleotides, the CDR3 is TGTGCCAGCTCACCTACTAGCGGGATCATCACAGATACGCAGTATTTT. It is translated as CASSPTSGIITDTQYF.

The chain uses TRBV5-5 and TRBJ2-7; D is unclear. The CDR3 has 15 amino acids. Germline V gene data show CDR1 as SGHKS and CDR2 as YYEKEE (reference sequence). V lost 4 bases and J 0 bases, leaving 14 bases between the germline ends. CDR3 amino acids: CASSPLTHSSYEQYF. The CDR3 DNA sequence: TGTGCCAGCAGCCCATTGACTCATTCCTCCTACGAGCAGTACTTC.